This T cell receptor beta chain was retrieved from a study of spatial heterogeneity in lung cancer. V was cut by 2 bases and J by 8 bases, with 21 bases left in between. Germline V CDR1 and CDR2: SGHRS, YFSETQ. CDR3 length: 16 residues. Time point specified: sample taken at primary tumor resection. TCRdb re-called the 5' RACE reads with MiXCR, one entry per CDR3 protein. The data show under 40,000 distinct CDR3 sequences, approximately 5.2% seen once. The TCR sequence derives from a female donor with early-stage non-small cell lung cancer. The chain joins TRBV5-1 to TRBJ2-3; D gene uncertain. The material sequenced was PBMCs, taken at surgery. The DNA of the CDR3 is TGCGCCAGCAGCTTATATCAGGACCCCGCTGTATCTACGCAGTATTTT. Its translation is CASSLYQDPAVSTQYF.